This record looks at one T cell receptor (beta chain) sequence and its context. Antigen: not known. Germline V gene sequence: CDR1 SGHTA, CDR2 FQGNSA. CDR3 length equals 15 residues. The ends lost 3 bases at V and 7 bases at J; junction bases unmatched: 4. This sample is part of a study of T-cell memory formation after mild COVID-19. General study points: Contracting CD4+ clones were located mainly in CM and EM, and CD8+ clones in EMRA.

TCRdb re-derived calls from the 5' RACE reads in MiXCR, one entry per CDR3 protein. The data show under 650,000 distinct CDR3 sequences, roughly 18% seen once. The receptor comes from an adult woman who had mild COVID-19 (a few samples of this study predate the infection). Cell type and time point are not known. This rearrangement joins TRBV7-2 to TRBJ1-5; 12 bases are shared with TRBD1. The source material was PBMCs or a T cell subset sorted from them (not recorded which). CDR3 amino acids: CASSLGGTGGQPQHF. CDR3 bases: TGTGCCAGCAGCTTGGGGGGGACAGGGGGCCAGCCCCAGCATTTT.